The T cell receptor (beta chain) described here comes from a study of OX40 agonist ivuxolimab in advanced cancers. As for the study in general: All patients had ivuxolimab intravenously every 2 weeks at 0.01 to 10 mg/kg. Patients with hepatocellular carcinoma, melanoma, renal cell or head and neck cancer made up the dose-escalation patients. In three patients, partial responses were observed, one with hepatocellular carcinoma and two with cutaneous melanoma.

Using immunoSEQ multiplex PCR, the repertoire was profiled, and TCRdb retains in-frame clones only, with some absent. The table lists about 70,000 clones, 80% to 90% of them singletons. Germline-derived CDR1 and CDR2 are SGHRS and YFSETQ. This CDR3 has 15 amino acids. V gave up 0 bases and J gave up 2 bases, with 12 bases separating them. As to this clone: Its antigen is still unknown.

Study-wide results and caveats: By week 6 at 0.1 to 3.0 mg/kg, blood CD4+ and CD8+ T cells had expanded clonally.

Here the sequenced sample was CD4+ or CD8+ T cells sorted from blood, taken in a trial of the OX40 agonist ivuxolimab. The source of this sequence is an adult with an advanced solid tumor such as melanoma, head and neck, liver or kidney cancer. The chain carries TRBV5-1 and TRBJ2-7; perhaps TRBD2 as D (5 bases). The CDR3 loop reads CASSLDPADPYEQYF. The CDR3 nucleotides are TGCGCCAGCAGCTTGGATCCAGCGGATCCCTACGAGCAGTACTTC.